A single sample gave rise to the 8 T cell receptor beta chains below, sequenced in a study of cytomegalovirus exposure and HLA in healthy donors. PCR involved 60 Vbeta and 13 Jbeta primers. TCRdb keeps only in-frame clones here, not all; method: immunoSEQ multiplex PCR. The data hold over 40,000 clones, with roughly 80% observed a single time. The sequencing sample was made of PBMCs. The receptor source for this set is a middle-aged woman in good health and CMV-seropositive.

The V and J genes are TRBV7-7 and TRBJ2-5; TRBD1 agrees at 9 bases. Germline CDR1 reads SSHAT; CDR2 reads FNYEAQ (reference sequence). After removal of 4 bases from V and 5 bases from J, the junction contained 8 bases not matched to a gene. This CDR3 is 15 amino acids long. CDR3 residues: CASSSAGTGIETQYF. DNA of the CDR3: TGTGCCAGCAGCTCTGCCGGGACAGGGATTGAGACCCAGTACTTC.

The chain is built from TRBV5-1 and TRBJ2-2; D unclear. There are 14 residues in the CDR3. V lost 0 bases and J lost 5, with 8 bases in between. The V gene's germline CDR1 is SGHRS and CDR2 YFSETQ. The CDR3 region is CASSLDPVTGELFF. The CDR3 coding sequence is TGCGCCAGCAGCTTGGATCCGGTTACCGGGGAGCTGTTTTTT.

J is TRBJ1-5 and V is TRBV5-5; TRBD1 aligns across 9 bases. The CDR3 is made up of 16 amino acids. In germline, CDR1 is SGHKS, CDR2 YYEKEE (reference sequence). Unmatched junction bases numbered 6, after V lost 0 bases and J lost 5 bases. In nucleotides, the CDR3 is TGTGCCAGCAGCTTGGCCGGGACAGGGAGCCATCAGCCCCAGCATTTT. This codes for CASSLAGTGSHQPQHF.

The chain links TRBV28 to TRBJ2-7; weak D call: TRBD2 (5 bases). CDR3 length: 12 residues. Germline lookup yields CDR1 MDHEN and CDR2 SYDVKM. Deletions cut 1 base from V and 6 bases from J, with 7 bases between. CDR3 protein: CASSLFGVEQYF. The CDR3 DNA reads TGTGCCAGCAGTTTATTCGGGGTCGAGCAGTACTTC.

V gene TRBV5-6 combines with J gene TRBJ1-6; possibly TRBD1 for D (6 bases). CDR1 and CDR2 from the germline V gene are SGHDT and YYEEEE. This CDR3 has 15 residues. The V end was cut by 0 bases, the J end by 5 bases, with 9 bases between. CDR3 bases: TGTGCCAGCAGCTTGGGAACAGGGAATAATTCACCCCTCCACTTT. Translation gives CASSLGTGNNSPLHF.

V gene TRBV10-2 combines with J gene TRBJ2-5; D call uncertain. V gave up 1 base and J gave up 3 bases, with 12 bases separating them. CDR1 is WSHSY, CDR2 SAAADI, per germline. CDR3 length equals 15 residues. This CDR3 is CASSEFGLNKETQYF. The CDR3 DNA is TGCGCCAGCAGTGAGTTTGGGCTTAACAAAGAGACCCAGTACTTC.

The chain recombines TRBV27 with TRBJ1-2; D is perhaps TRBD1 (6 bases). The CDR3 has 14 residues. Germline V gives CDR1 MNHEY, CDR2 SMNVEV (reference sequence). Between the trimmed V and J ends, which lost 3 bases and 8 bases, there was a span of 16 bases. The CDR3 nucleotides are TGTGCCAGCAGTTTTAAAACAGGGATCGGGGGCTACACCTTC. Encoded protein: CASSFKTGIGGYTF.

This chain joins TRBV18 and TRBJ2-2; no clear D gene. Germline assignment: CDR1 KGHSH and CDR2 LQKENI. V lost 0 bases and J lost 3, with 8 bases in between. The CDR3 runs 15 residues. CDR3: CASSPPPGDTGELFF. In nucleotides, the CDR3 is TGTGCCAGCTCACCACCGCCGGGTGACACCGGGGAGCTGTTTTTT.